Below are 19 T cell receptor beta chains sequenced from a single sample in a study of blood T cells in healthy people across ages. A second PCR, run for roughly 7 to 11 cycles, used a sample-barcoded 5' primer plus a J-beta primer mix. TCRdb analysed the 5' RACE reads with MiXCR anew, one entry per CDR3 protein. The table lists about 1.5 million distinct CDR3 sequences, about 45% of them singletons. Sequencing input: blood. The receptors shown here come from a young woman in good health.

This clonotype appeared once. The chain links TRBV3-1 to TRBJ2-1; D is undetermined. The germline gives CDR1 LGHDT, CDR2 YNNKEL (reference sequence). Trimming pared 0 bases from V and 13 bases from J, leaving 16 bases between. The CDR3 loop spans 14 amino acids. CDR3 protein: CASSQELSSETQFF. The CDR3 DNA follows: TGTGCCAGCAGCCAAGAATTGAGCAGCGAGACCCAGTTCTTC.

The rearrangement joins TRBV6-1 to TRBJ1-1; 9 bases match TRBD1. CDR3 length: 18 residues. Germline CDR1 and CDR2: MNHNS and SASEGT. V was clipped by 2 bases and J by 0 bases; unmatched bases: 10. The CDR3, as DNA: TGTGCCAGCAGTGAACTTCCACCAGGGACAGGGATGAACACTGAAGCTTTCTTT. Its translation: CASSELPPGTGMNTEAFF.

This clonotype has a handful of counts. This chain uses TRBV10-3 with TRBJ1-2; no firm D call. Germline loops: CDR1 ENHRY, CDR2 SYGVKD. The CDR3 consists of 11 residues. The ends were cut back, 3 bases at V and 10 bases at J, with 9 bases in the middle. The CDR3 loop reads CAISDWEDYTF. In DNA, the CDR3 is TGTGCCATCAGTGATTGGGAGGACTACACCTTC.

This sequence joins TRBV2 and TRBJ2-7; the match to TRBD2 covers 8 bases. This CDR3 has 15 amino acids. The trim removed 4 bases at V and 5 bases at J, leaving 10 bases unmatched. Germline V gene data show CDR1 as SNHLY and CDR2 as FYNNEI. The CDR3 protein is CASSAVAGKVDEQYF. The CDR3 bases are TGTGCCAGCAGTGCTGTAGCGGGAAAGGTTGACGAGCAGTACTTC.

V is TRBV20-1 and J is TRBJ2-1, with 7 bases matching TRBD2. CDR1 is DFQATT and CDR2 is SNEGSKA in the germline V gene (reference sequence). The CDR3 runs 16 residues. The J segment lost 7 bases and the V segment lost 1 base, leaving 13 bases of the junction unmatched. The CDR3 region is CSARGIAEGGLNEQFF. DNA of the CDR3: TGCAGTGCTAGAGGGATTGCGGAGGGAGGGCTAAATGAGCAGTTCTTC.

The chain joins TRBV2 to TRBJ2-7; D ambiguous. The germline V gene has CDR1 SNHLY and CDR2 FYNNEI. The CDR3 is made up of 12 amino acids. V was cut by 3 bases and J by 7 bases, with 10 bases left in between. The CDR3 here is CASSDSQREQYF. CDR3 bases: TGTGCCAGCAGTGATTCACAGCGTGAGCAGTACTTC.

The chain couples TRBV6-5 to TRBJ2-1; D perhaps matches TRBD1 (6 bases). Germline V CDR1 and CDR2: MNHEY, SVGAGI. The CDR3 sequence is 15 residues long. The ends were cut back, 1 base at V and 2 bases at J, with 9 bases in the middle. DNA of the CDR3: TGTGCCAGCAGTTACTTCCAGGGGACCTACAATGAGCAGTTCTTC. It codes for CASSYFQGTYNEQFF.

The V gene is TRBV29-1, the J gene TRBJ1-1; D gene uncertain. This CDR3 has 13 residues. Germline lookup yields CDR1 SQVTM and CDR2 ANQGSEA. The germline V and J ends were trimmed by 7 bases and 0 bases, with 12 bases remaining between them. CDR3 DNA: TGCAGCGCTGCAGCGTCTATGAACACTGAAGCTTTCTTT. It translates to CSAAASMNTEAFF.

The rearrangement links TRBV29-1 to TRBJ2-7; TRBD1 might be the D (6 bases). CDR1 and CDR2 from the germline V gene are SQVTM and ANQGSEA. Trimming took 3 bases from V and 7 from J, leaving 13 bases between them. CDR3 length: 12 residues. CDR3 nucleotide sequence: TGCAGCGTTGACCTGGGGGCGCGAGAGCAGTACTTC. Its protein is CSVDLGAREQYF.

The chain combines TRBV5-1 with TRBJ2-7; 8 bases align to TRBD1. CDR1 and CDR2 (germline): SGHRS, YFSETQ. The CDR3 totals 13 residues. Trimming at V came to 4 bases and at J to 8 bases, leaving 8 bases not matched to a gene. The CDR3 is CASSLAGGNKQYF. The CDR3 coding sequence is TGCGCCAGCAGCCTTGCAGGGGGCAACAAGCAGTACTTC.

The chain joins TRBV6-2 or TRBV6-3 to TRBJ2-7, with 7 bases that match TRBD2. Germline loops: CDR1 MNHEY, CDR2 SVGEGT. J lost 7 bases, V lost 4 bases, and 13 bases had no gene match. CDR3 size: 15 residues. The CDR3 region has the DNA TGTGCCAGCAGTTCCTCTCTAGCGGTCCCTCTGGAGCAGTACTTC. Encoded protein: CASSSSLAVPLEQYF.

This clonotype was seen only a few times. This sequence joins TRBV12-3 or TRBV12-4 and TRBJ2-1; D is uncertain. The germline V and J ends were trimmed by 3 bases and 3 bases, with 9 bases remaining between them. The CDR3 has 14 amino acids. The CDR3 loop is CASSFLGVYNEQFF. The DNA of the CDR3 is TGTGCCAGCAGTTTTCTAGGAGTCTACAATGAGCAGTTCTTC.

The chain links TRBV4-3 to TRBJ2-1, with D hard to call. CDR1 and CDR2 (germline): LGHNA, YSLEER. The V end was cut by 3 bases, the J end by 10 bases, with 13 bases between. The CDR3 runs to 13 residues. The CDR3 DNA sequence: TGCGCCAGCAGCCACGGATCCATCGACGAGCAGTTCTTC. Translating it yields CASSHGSIDEQFF.

V and J are TRBV6-5 and TRBJ2-3; D unresolved. Germline loops: CDR1 MNHEY, CDR2 SVGAGI. The CDR3 runs to 14 residues. Deletions cut 5 bases from V and 0 bases from J, with 9 bases between. The CDR3 sequence is CASSLTLSTDTQYF. CDR3 nucleotide sequence: TGTGCCAGCAGTCTGACACTTAGCACAGATACGCAGTATTTT.

The chain carries TRBV2 and TRBJ1-4; D remains unclear. This CDR3 region has 14 residues. Trimming cost V 1 base and J 8 bases, with 11 bases left between them. In germline, CDR1 is SNHLY, CDR2 FYNNEI. CDR3 sequence reads: CASSEGQFQEKLFF. CDR3 nucleotides: TGTGCCAGCAGTGAAGGGCAGTTTCAAGAAAAACTGTTTTTT.

The CDR3 nucleotides are TGTGCCAGCAGTTACTCGTCCGGGGGGCCAAGCGACGAGCAGTACTTC. Amino acids: CASSYSSGGPSDEQYF. The V call is TRBV6-5, the J call TRBJ2-7; D perhaps matches TRBD2 (7 bases). This CDR3 is 16 amino acids long. Germline values: CDR1 MNHEY, CDR2 SVGAGI. The V gene lost 0 bases and the J gene lost 5 bases, with 17 bases spanning the gap.

CDR3 in DNA: TGCAGTGGGGCGCGGGAGATCTACAATGAGCAGTTCTTC. Protein: CSGAREIYNEQFF. The chain couples TRBV20-1 to TRBJ2-1; 7 bases agree with TRBD2. The CDR3 runs to 13 residues. The germline gives CDR1 DFQATT, CDR2 SNEGSKA (reference sequence). With V trimmed by 7 bases and J by 3 bases, 6 bases remained unmatched.

The V and J genes are TRBV25-1 and TRBJ1-2, with D maybe TRBD1 (5 bases). This CDR3 spans 13 amino acids. Germline V lookup: CDR1 MGHDK, CDR2 SYGVNS. V was clipped by 0 bases and J by 6 bases, with 8 bases between them. Here the CDR3 reads CASSEYGADGYTF. The CDR3 DNA reads TGTGCCAGCAGTGAATATGGGGCGGATGGCTACACCTTC.

This clonotype came up a few times. The DNA of the CDR3 is TGTGCCAGCATCCGCCCAGGGAAGCCCTACAATGAGCAGTTCTTC. Translating it yields CASIRPGKPYNEQFF. The chain recombines TRBV13 with TRBJ2-1; possible D gene TRBD1, 5 bases. Germline V CDR1 and CDR2: PRHDT, FYEKMQ (reference sequence). V dropped 7 bases and J dropped 2 bases, with 15 bases sitting between them. There are 15 residues in the CDR3.